This T cell receptor (beta chain) was captured in a study of cytomegalovirus exposure and HLA in healthy donors. The PCR ran on 60 Vbeta and 13 Jbeta primers. The method was immunoSEQ multiplex PCR; TCRdb's version includes in-frame clones alone and lacks a portion of them. This sample has about 98,000 clones, with about 83% found just once. This CDR3 is built from 12 residues. Germline V gene data show CDR1 as SQVTM and CDR2 as ANQGSEA. J was trimmed by 7 bases and V by 4 bases; bases with no gene match: 3. The TCR comes from a man aged 55-75 years in good health and CMV-seropositive. What was sequenced was PBMCs. The chain links TRBV29-1 to TRBJ2-2; 7 nucleotides match TRBD2. Here the CDR3 DNA reads TGCAGCGTTGGCGGGGGATTCGGGGAGCTGTTTTTT. Translated: CSVGGGFGELFF.